This TCR beta chain was sequenced in a study of blood T cell repertoires in COVID-19. Across the study: Sample material is recorded as cDNA or gDNA derived from T cells, B-cell-depleted T cells, or PBMCs.

Only in-frame clones appear in the TCRdb table, and some are missing; sequencing was by immunoSEQ multiplex PCR. This sample yields some 130,000 clones, of which approximately 85% are seen a single time; around 4.7% belongs to the top ten. Trimming cost V 5 bases and J 0 bases, with 17 bases left between them. This CDR3 has 17 amino acids. The germline CDR1 and CDR2 sequences are SEHNR and FQNEAQ (reference sequence). The receptor was isolated from a human donor in a cohort sampled during active COVID-19. The source material was peripheral blood. The chain has TRBV7-9 and TRBJ1-3; no clear D gene. The CDR3 here is CASSPGDRMYSGNTIYF. CDR3 DNA sequence: TGTGCCAGCAGCCCCGGGGATAGGATGTACTCTGGAAACACCATATATTTT.